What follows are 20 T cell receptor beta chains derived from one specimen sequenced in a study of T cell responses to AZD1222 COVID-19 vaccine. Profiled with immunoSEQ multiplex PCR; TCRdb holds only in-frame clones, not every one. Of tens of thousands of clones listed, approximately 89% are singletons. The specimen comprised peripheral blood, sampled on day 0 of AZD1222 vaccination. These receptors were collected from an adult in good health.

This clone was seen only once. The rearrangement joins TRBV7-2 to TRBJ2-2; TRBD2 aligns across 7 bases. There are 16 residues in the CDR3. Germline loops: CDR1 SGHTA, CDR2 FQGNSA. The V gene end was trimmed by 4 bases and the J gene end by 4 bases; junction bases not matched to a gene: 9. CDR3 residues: CASSSEAGVGTGELFF. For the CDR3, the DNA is TGTGCCAGCAGCTCCGAGGCGGGAGTGGGCACCGGGGAGCTGTTTTTT.

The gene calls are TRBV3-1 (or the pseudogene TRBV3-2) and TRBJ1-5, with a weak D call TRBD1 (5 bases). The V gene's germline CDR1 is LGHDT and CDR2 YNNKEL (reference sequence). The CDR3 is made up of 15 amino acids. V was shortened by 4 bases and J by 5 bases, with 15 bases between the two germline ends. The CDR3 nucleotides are TGTGCCAGCAGCCGAAGGCTTGCGGGGGATCAGCCCCAGCATTTT. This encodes CASSRRLAGDQPQHF.

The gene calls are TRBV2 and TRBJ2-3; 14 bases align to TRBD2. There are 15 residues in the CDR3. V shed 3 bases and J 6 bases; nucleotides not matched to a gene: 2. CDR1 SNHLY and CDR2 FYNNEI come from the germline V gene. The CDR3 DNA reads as TGTGCCAGCAGTGAGACTAGCGGGAGGGTGGATACGCAGTATTTT. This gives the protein CASSETSGRVDTQYF.

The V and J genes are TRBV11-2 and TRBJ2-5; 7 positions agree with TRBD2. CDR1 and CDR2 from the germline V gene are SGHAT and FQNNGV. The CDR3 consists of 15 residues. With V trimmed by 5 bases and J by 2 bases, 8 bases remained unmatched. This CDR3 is CASSISRAGQETQYF. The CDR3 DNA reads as TGTGCCAGCAGCATCTCCCGAGCGGGACAAGAGACCCAGTACTTC.

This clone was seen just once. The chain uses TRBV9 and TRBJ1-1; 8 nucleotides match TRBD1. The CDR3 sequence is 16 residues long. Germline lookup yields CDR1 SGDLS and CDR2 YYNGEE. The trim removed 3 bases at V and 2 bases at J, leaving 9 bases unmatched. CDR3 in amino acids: CASSGLLTGVNTEAFF. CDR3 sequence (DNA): TGTGCCAGCAGCGGCCTTCTGACAGGGGTAAACACTGAAGCTTTCTTT. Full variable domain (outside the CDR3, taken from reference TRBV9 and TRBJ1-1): DSGVTQTPKHLITATGQRVTLRCSPRSGDLSVYWYQQSLDQGLQFLIQYYNGEERAKGNILERFSAQQFPDLHSELNLSSLELGDSALYFCASSGLLTGVNTEAFFGQGTRLTVV.

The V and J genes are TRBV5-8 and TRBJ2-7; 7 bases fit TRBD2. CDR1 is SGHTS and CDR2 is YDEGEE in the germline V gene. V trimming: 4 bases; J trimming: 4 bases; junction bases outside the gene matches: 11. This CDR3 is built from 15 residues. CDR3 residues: CASSQSPGLLYEQYF. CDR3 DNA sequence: TGTGCCAGCAGCCAGAGCCCGGGACTACTATACGAGCAGTACTTC.

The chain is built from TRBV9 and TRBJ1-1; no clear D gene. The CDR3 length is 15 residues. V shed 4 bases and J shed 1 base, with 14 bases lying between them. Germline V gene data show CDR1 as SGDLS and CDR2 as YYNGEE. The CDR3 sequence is CASSPVVSANTEAFF. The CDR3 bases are TGTGCCAGCAGCCCAGTGGTATCCGCGAACACTGAAGCTTTCTTT. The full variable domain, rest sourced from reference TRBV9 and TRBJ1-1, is DSGVTQTPKHLITATGQRVTLRCSPRSGDLSVYWYQQSLDQGLQFLIQYYNGEERAKGNILERFSAQQFPDLHSELNLSSLELGDSALYFCASSPVVSANTEAFFGQGTRLTVV.

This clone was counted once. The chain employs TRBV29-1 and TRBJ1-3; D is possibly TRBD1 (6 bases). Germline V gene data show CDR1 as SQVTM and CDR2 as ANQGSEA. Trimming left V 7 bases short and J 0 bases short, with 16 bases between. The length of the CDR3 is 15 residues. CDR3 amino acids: CSAQAGADSGNTIYF. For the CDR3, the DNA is TGCAGCGCACAGGCAGGGGCGGACTCTGGAAACACCATATATTTT.

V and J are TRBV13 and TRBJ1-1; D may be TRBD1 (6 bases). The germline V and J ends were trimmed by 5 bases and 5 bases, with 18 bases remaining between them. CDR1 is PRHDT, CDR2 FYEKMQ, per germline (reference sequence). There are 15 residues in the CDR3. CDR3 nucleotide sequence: TGTGCCAGCAGCCCCGGGGGCAGGGGACGGACTGAAGCTTTCTTT. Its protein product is CASSPGGRGRTEAFF.

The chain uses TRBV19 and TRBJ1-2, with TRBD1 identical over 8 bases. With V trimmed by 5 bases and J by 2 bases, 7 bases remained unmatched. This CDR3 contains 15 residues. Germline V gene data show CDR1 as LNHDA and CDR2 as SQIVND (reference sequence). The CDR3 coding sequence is TGTGCCAGTAGTCCCGGGGACAGGATAAACTATGGCTACACCTTC. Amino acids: CASSPGDRINYGYTF.

CDR3 sequence: CASSLTGQNTEAFF. The CDR3, as DNA: TGCGCCAGCAGCTTGACCGGGCAGAACACTGAAGCTTTCTTT. V and J are TRBV5-1 and TRBJ1-1; D not certain. This CDR3 is 14 amino acids long. CDR1 is SGHRS and CDR2 is YFSETQ in the germline V gene. Trimming cost V 1 base and J 1 base, with 8 bases left between them. Supplemented by reference TRBV5-1 and TRBJ1-1, the full variable domain reads KAGVTQTPRYLIKTRGQQVTLSCSPISGHRSVSWYQQTPGQGLQFLFEYFSETQRNKGNFPGRFSGRQFSNSRSEMNVSTLELGDSALYLCASSLTGQNTEAFFGQGTRLTVV.

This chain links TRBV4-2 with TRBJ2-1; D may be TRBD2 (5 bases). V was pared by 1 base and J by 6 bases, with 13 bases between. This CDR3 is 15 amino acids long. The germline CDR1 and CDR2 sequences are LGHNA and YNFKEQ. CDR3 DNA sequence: TGTGCCAGCAGCCAAGGACTCCGGGGAAGCAATGAGCAGTTCTTC. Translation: CASSQGLRGSNEQFF.

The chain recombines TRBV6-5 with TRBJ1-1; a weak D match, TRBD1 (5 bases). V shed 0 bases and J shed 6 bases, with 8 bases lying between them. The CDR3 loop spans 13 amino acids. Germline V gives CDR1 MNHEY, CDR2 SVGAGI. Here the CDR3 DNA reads TGTGCCAGCAGTTACTCGGGGGGACCTGAAGCTTTCTTT. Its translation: CASSYSGGPEAFF.

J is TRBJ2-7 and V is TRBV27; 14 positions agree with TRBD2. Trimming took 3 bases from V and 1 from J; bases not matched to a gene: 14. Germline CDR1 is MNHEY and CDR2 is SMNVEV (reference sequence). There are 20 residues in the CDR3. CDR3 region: CASSFHRPGLAGVRSYEQYF. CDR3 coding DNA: TGTGCCAGCAGTTTTCACCGACCGGGACTAGCGGGAGTGAGGTCCTACGAGCAGTACTTC.

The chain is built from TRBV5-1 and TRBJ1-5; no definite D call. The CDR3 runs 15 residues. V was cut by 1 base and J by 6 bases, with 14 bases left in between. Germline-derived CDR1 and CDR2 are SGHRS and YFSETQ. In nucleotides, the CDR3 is TGCGCCAGCAGCTTGCTGCCCGACTCTAGTCAGCCCCAGCATTTT. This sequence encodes CASSLLPDSSQPQHF.

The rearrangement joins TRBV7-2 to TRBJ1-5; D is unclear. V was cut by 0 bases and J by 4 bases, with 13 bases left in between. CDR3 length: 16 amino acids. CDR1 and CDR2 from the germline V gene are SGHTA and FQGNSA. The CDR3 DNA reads TGTGCCAGCAGCTTAGCGGGGTCTGGTAGTAATCAGCCCCAGCATTTT. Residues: CASSLAGSGSNQPQHF.

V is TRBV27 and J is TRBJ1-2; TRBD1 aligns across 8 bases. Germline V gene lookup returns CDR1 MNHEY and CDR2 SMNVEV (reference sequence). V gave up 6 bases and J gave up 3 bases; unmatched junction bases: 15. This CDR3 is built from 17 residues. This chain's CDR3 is CASSRQGSRILDYGYTF. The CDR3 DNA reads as TGTGCCAGCAGCCGACAGGGGAGCAGGATTTTGGACTATGGCTACACCTTC.

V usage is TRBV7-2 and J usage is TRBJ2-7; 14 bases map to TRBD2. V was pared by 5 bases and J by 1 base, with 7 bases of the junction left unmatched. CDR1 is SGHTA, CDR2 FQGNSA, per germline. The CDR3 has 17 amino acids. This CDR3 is CASSRGTSGRISYEQYF. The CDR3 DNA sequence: TGTGCCAGCAGCCGGGGGACTAGCGGGAGAATTTCCTACGAGCAGTACTTC. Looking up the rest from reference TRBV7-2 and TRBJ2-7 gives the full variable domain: GAGVSQSPSNKVTEKGKDVELRCDPISGHTALYWYRQSLGQGLEFLIYFQGNSAPDKSGLPSDRFSAERTGGSVSTLTIQRTQQEDSAVYLCASSRGTSGRISYEQYFGPGTRLTVT.

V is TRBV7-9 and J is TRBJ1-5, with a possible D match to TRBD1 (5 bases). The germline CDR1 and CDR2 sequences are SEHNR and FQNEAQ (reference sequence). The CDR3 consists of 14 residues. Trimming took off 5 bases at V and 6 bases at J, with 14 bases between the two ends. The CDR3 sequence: CASSLGGGGQPQHF. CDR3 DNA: TGTGCCAGCAGCCTAGGTGGGGGTGGTCAGCCCCAGCATTTT.

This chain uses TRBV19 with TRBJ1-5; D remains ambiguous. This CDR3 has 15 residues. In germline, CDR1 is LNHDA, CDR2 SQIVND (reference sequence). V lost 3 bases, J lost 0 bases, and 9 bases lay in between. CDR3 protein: CASSIRSFSNQPQHF. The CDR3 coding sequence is TGTGCCAGTAGTATTCGGTCGTTTAGCAATCAGCCCCAGCATTTT.